This entry concerns a single T cell receptor beta chain. Germline CDR1 is SGHRS and CDR2 is YFSETQ. The CDR3 sequence is 16 residues long. The trim removed 2 bases at V and 1 base at J, leaving 4 bases unmatched. Sequenced by immunoSEQ multiplex PCR; TCRdb stores in-frame clones only, minus some. The sample consists of around 16,000 clones, about 95% of them appearing once. These data originate in a study of blood T cell dynamics during melanoma immunotherapy. Time point in this sample: week 3, after first cycle of checkpoint inhibitor. The clonotype originates from a human donor with melanoma. Sequenced material: effector memory CD8+ T cells from blood, taken from a patient treated with checkpoint blockade. The J gene is TRBJ2-5, the V gene TRBV5-1; 11 bases are shared with TRBD2. The CDR3 here is CASSFFLAGGQETQYF. The DNA of the CDR3 is TGCGCCAGCAGCTTTTTTCTAGCGGGGGGCCAAGAGACCCAGTACTTC.